This TCR beta chain was identified during a study of T cells in Graves' hyperthyroidism and ophthalmopathy (dated by TCRdb to the late 2010s). With respect to the entire study: Peripheral blood was collected at initial diagnosis, before any treatment. Once sampling was done, hyperthyroidism patients were given methimazole at a starting dose of 30 mg daily, whereas ophthalmopathy patients were given high-dose intravenous methylprednisolone. A discovery cohort of approximately 100 patients, 43 with Graves' ophthalmopathy and about 58 with stable Graves' hyperthyroidism, was used to find distinguishing TCR V-J signatures. The approximately 90 discovery patients were divided at random into training and test sets in a 7:3 ratio. An independent validation cohort of under 20 hyperthyroidism patients and 17 patients who later progressed to ophthalmopathy tested prospective prediction of ophthalmopathy. According to the paper, TCR Vbeta CDR3 sequencing was carried out on 120 to 150 peripheral blood samples, which came from fewer than 50 ophthalmopathy, approximately 78 hyperthyroidism and about 17 progressor patients. Thyroid tissue and blood T-cell repertoires from about six Graves' hyperthyroidism patients were also compared in the study. What the research found in general, with its limitations: No statistical method was used to fix the sample size in advance, and group allocation was not hidden from the investigators. Most expanded thyroid clonotypes (frequency above 0.001) were also detected in blood, a finding suggesting that blood repertoires may reflect thyroid immune responses. Ophthalmopathy was separated from stable hyperthyroidism by a 13 V-J signature model, with about 88% sensitivity and about 84% specificity obtained in cross-validation and 80%/75% obtained in testing. During validation, the model predicted progression to ophthalmopathy a median of around 7 months ahead of onset, with around 65% sensitivity and less than 85% specificity.

In the ophthalmopathy patients, disease was moderately to severely active, with a Clinical Activity Score of 3 or more, a NOSPECS grade of 4 or more, and a duration of less than 3 months. Any patient with an uncontrolled infection, another autoimmune disease, pregnancy or lactation was excluded. Clinical symptoms, serum thyroxine and TRAb, thyroid ultrasound, and orbital computed tomography formed the basis for the diagnoses. Ficoll-Paque density gradient centrifugation was used to isolate PBMCs from approximately 10 ml of fresh peripheral blood. Trizol reagent was used to extract total RNA, and RNA quality was then checked on an Agilent 2100 Bioanalyzer. The sample holds one count of this clonotype. Its antigen has not been determined. Qualities for individual bases were not recorded, and no much larger clone is one base off. One read yields weak evidence. TCR beta CDR3 regions were amplified from RNA transcripts. The first round of RT-PCR for the TCR CDR3 was performed with the HTBI primer set and the Qiagen OneStep RT-PCR kit. The libraries were constructed in a second round of multiplex PCR and then size-selected and purified. The libraries were sequenced on an Illumina HiSeq2000 using paired-end 100 bp reads. The authors' analysis ran thus. Raw data were processed with SOAPnuke, discarding reads with adapters, uncalled bases, mean Phred below 15, or no exact constant-primer or identifier match. High-quality paired reads were merged using COPE v1.2.5, and each unique nucleotide sequence was defined as a clonotype. Clonotypes were aligned to IMGT TRBV, TRBD and TRBJ reference segments using MiTCR v1.1. Analysis was restricted to V-J combinations with a frequency above 0.0001, which covered roughly 99% of repertoires. A TCS score was defined as the ratio of F50 (clonal expansion) to E x V (chaos), with BLOSUM62-based TCRdist applied between CDR3 peptides within each V-J. Welch's t-statistics and random forest reduced 500 to 550 V-J features to 10 to 15, which were used in a naive Bayes classifier (R e1071). Clones were called with MiXCR by TCRdb after fastp trimmed the public reads at Q25, and only in-frame beta chains were retained. Each CDR3 protein appears once, grouped with its most common genes and DNA. It is TCRdb's table, rather than the study itself, that gives the V and J calls and clone size. The sample records some 320,000 distinct CDR3 sequences, approximately 14% of which are singletons. 30% to 40% of the sample is taken by the ten largest.

The CDR3 measures 12 amino acids from cysteine to phenylalanine. CDR3 DNA only is kept here, 36 bases in frame from base 1. The V and J ends are trimmed by 3 bases and 12 bases, leaving 10 bases between them. The germline V gene (reference sequence) specifies SGHNT as CDR1 and YYREEE as CDR2. Sequencing was carried out using blood. The sequence was collected from a woman aged 40 to 50 with Graves' ophthalmopathy. Recombination connected TRBV5-4 to TRBJ1-6; no D segment can be confidently identified. The CDR3 is CASSSDSGPLHF. The DNA is as follows: TGTGCCAGCAGCTCGGACTCGGGACCCCTCCACTTT.